A single sample is the source of the 32 T cell receptor beta chains below, sequenced in a study of T-cell memory formation after mild COVID-19. TCRdb itself ran the 5' RACE reads through MiXCR, one entry per CDR3 protein. The sample carries more than 300,000 distinct CDR3 sequences, roughly 13% recorded once. The sequenced material came from PBMCs or a T cell subset sorted from them (not recorded which). The source is a man aged 18 to 35 who had mild COVID-19 (a few samples of this study predate the infection). Cell type and time point are not known.

There are a few counts of this clonotype. The rearrangement links TRBV5-1 to TRBJ2-7; 8 nucleotides agree with TRBD1. The V and J ends lost 4 bases and 2 bases, in that order; junction bases with no gene match: 5. The CDR3 spans 14 residues. CDR1 SGHRS and CDR2 YFSETQ come from the germline V gene. The CDR3 nucleotides read TGCGCCAGCAGCGACCGGGACAGGCCCTACGAGCAGTACTTC. As protein: CASSDRDRPYEQYF.

This clonotype has at least ten counts. The chain joins TRBV12-3 or TRBV12-4 to TRBJ2-1, with D possibly matching TRBD1 (6 bases). V lost 8 bases to trimming and J lost 7 bases, with 9 bases between them. This CDR3 has 11 residues. The CDR3: CASDRGNEQFF. The DNA for the CDR3 is TGTGCCAGCGATAGGGGGAATGAGCAGTTCTTC.

V usage is TRBV28 and J usage is TRBJ2-7; TRBD1 matches at 7 bases. Germline V gene data show CDR1 as MDHEN and CDR2 as SYDVKM. CDR3 length: 13 amino acids. Losses at the gene ends were 6 bases for V and 1 base for J; bases not matched to a gene: 3. In DNA, the CDR3 is TGTGCCAGCAGGGGACAGTGGTCCTACGAGCAGTACGTC. It codes for CASRGQWSYEQYV.

V and J are TRBV28 and TRBJ2-3; either TRBD1 or TRBD2 may fit D (5 bases each). The CDR3 sequence is 14 residues long. V shed 5 bases and J shed 5 bases, with 14 bases lying between them. The V gene's germline CDR1 is MDHEN and CDR2 SYDVKM. CDR3 sequence: CASSGAGSGDTQYF. The DNA for the CDR3 is TGTGCCAGCAGTGGGGCGGGCTCAGGAGATACGCAGTATTTT.

This clonotype was seen a few times. DNA for the CDR3: TGTGCCAGCAGCCGCCTTAGCGGGGGGGCCGCAGATACGCAGTATTTT. Translated: CASSRLSGGAADTQYF. The chain joins TRBV7-9 to TRBJ2-3; 11 bases align to TRBD2. The CDR3 extends over 16 amino acids. Germline loops: CDR1 SEHNR, CDR2 FQNEAQ (reference sequence). The V and J ends lost 5 bases and 4 bases, in that order; junction bases with no gene match: 8.

This chain joins TRBV12-3 or TRBV12-4 and TRBJ1-1; D remains unclear. The CDR3 runs 12 residues. Trimming removed 4 bases from V and 7 bases from J, with 10 bases in between. The CDR3 is CASSSTAGEAFF. The CDR3 bases are TGTGCCAGCAGTTCTACGGCCGGTGAAGCTTTCTTT.

The chain links TRBV6-6 to TRBJ2-1; 11 positions agree with TRBD2. With V trimmed by 0 bases and J by 8 bases, 9 bases remained unmatched. Germline values: CDR1 MNHNY, CDR2 SVGAGI (reference sequence). The CDR3 has 17 amino acids. The CDR3 nucleotides read TGTGCCAGCAGTTACTCGAAAACTAGCGGGGGAGGGCATGAGCAGTTCTTC. Its protein is CASSYSKTSGGGHEQFF.

This clonotype was seen only a few times. The rearrangement links TRBV7-2 to TRBJ2-3; D unclear. CDR1 and CDR2 from the germline V gene are SGHTA and FQGNSA. The ends were cut back, 0 bases at V and 3 bases at J, with 7 bases in the middle. The CDR3 is 14 amino acids. The CDR3 DNA follows: TGTGCCAGCAGCTTAGCTGCACATACAGATACGCAGTATTTT. Translated, it gives CASSLAAHTDTQYF.

The V call is TRBV19, the J call TRBJ2-7; 9 nucleotides line up with TRBD1. V lost 5 bases, J lost 5 bases, and 7 bases stayed unmatched. The CDR3 runs to 14 residues. Germline V gene lookup returns CDR1 LNHDA and CDR2 SQIVND (reference sequence). The CDR3 here is CASSGQGISHEQYF. The CDR3, as DNA: TGTGCCAGTAGTGGACAGGGGATATCGCACGAGCAGTACTTC.

The chain couples TRBV5-1 to TRBJ1-1; D remains unclear. Trimming stripped 2 bases from V and 1 base from J, with 15 bases between. Germline loops: CDR1 SGHRS, CDR2 YFSETQ. CDR3 length equals 16 residues. The CDR3 DNA reads as TGCGCCAGCAGCTTAGGTCCGGGAGGAGGGAACACTGAAGCTTTCTTT. Translated: CASSLGPGGGNTEAFF.

This clonotype was seen a few times. The chain links TRBV5-6 to TRBJ1-6, with D perhaps matching TRBD1 (5 bases). Germline-derived CDR1 and CDR2 are SGHDT and YYEEEE. The CDR3 consists of 15 residues. With 4 bases removed from V and 8 bases from J, the gap between germline ends came to 16 bases. CDR3 loop: CASSQSSGGYSPLHF. The CDR3 DNA sequence: TGTGCCAGCAGCCAAAGTTCCGGGGGTTATTCACCCCTCCACTTT.

This clonotype was recorded many times. The chain carries TRBV7-9 and TRBJ2-5, with TRBD2 matching over 9 bases. CDR1 is SEHNR and CDR2 is FQNEAQ in the germline V gene (reference sequence). The CDR3 is 17 amino acids. After removal of 5 bases from V and 2 bases from J, the junction contained 12 bases not matched to a gene. For the CDR3, the DNA is TGTGCCAGCAGCCCAATGTTCCTAGCGGGGAATCAAGAGACCCAGTACTTC. Its protein is CASSPMFLAGNQETQYF. Full variable domain (remainder filled in from reference TRBV7-9 and TRBJ2-5): DTGVSQNPRHKITKRGQNVTFRCDPISEHNRLYWYRQTLGQGPEFLTYFQNEAQLEKSRLLSDRFSAERPKGSFSTLEIQRTEQGDSAMYLCASSPMFLAGNQETQYFGPGTRLLVL.

The V gene is TRBV7-9, the J gene TRBJ1-1, with 8 bases aligning to TRBD1. The CDR3 is 15 residues long. After removal of 5 bases from V and 3 bases from J, the junction contained 8 bases not matched to a gene. Germline CDR1 and CDR2: SEHNR and FQNEAQ (reference sequence). In DNA form, the CDR3 reads TGTGCCAGCAGCCGCCCAGGGGGCCGGGACACTGAAGCTTTCTTT. Translation gives CASSRPGGRDTEAFF. Full variable domain (rest looked up from reference TRBV7-9 and TRBJ1-1): DTGVSQNPRHKITKRGQNVTFRCDPISEHNRLYWYRQTLGQGPEFLTYFQNEAQLEKSRLLSDRFSAERPKGSFSTLEIQRTEQGDSAMYLCASSRPGGRDTEAFFGQGTRLTVV.

The genes are TRBV29-1 and TRBJ1-5; D may be TRBD1 (5 bases). This CDR3 is built from 14 residues. Germline CDR1 reads SQVTM; CDR2 reads ANQGSEA. The V end was cut by 4 bases, the J end by 5 bases, with 15 bases between. DNA of the CDR3: TGCAGCGTTGTTTCAGGCAGGGCGGATCAGCCCCAGCATTTT. As protein: CSVVSGRADQPQHF.

The chain links TRBV29-1 to TRBJ2-7, with 7 bases that match TRBD1. Trimming at V came to 1 base and at J to 2 bases, leaving 2 bases not matched to a gene. This CDR3 is built from 13 residues. Looked up from germline, CDR1 is SQVTM and CDR2 is ANQGSEA. The CDR3 DNA reads TGCAGCGTTGAAGGGGACAGCGCCTACGAGCAGTACTTC. Residues: CSVEGDSAYEQYF.

The sample holds a few counts of this clonotype. This chain joins TRBV11-2 and TRBJ2-1; TRBD2 is a possible D gene (5 bases). The V gene's germline CDR1 is SGHAT and CDR2 FQNNGV. This CDR3 is 15 amino acids long. Trimming stripped 3 bases from V and 5 bases from J, with 14 bases between. The DNA of the CDR3 is TGTGCCAGCAGCTTCGCGGGCTTAGACAACAATGAGCAGTTCTTC. Translated: CASSFAGLDNNEQFF.

This clonotype was seen more than once but under ten times. The chain couples TRBV7-3 to TRBJ2-1; 8 nucleotides agree with TRBD2. The germline V gene encodes CDR1 SGHTA and CDR2 FQGTGA. This CDR3 region has 16 residues. V shed 2 bases, J shed 6 bases, and the junction held 9 bases outside the gene matches. CDR3 amino acids: CASSLRAAGVPNEQFF. For the CDR3, the DNA is TGTGCCAGCAGCTTACGGGCAGCGGGGGTCCCCAATGAGCAGTTCTTC.

This clonotype was recorded many times. J is TRBJ2-3 and V is TRBV7-2; D gene unclear. V lost 3 bases and J lost 4, with 8 bases in between. CDR1 and CDR2 (germline): SGHTA, FQGNSA. CDR3 length: 13 residues. CDR3 amino acids: CASSFSKADTQYF. The CDR3 nucleotides read TGTGCCAGCAGCTTTAGCAAGGCAGATACGCAGTATTTT.

V is TRBV7-2 and J is TRBJ2-7; 9 nucleotides match TRBD1. After removal of 5 bases from V and 3 bases from J, the junction contained 8 bases not matched to a gene. Germline V lookup: CDR1 SGHTA, CDR2 FQGNSA. The CDR3 is 15 amino acids. In nucleotides, the CDR3 is TGTGCCAGCAGCATTTGGACAGGGGCCCGCTACGAGCAGTACTTC. The encoded protein is CASSIWTGARYEQYF.

This clonotype was detected only a few times. The rearrangement joins TRBV13 to TRBJ1-1, with D maybe TRBD1 (6 bases). V lost 5 bases, J lost 4 bases, and 17 bases lay in between. The CDR3 is 15 residues long. Germline-derived CDR1 and CDR2 are PRHDT and FYEKMQ (reference sequence). In DNA, the CDR3 is TGTGCCAGCAGCCCCACACAGGGAGGATCCACTGAAGCTTTCTTT. Encoded protein: CASSPTQGGSTEAFF.

The genes are TRBV7-8 and TRBJ1-4; D unresolved. The CDR3 spans 15 residues. The V end was cut by 5 bases, the J end by 0 bases, with 10 bases between. Germline CDR1 reads SGHVS; CDR2 reads FQNEAQ. CDR3 nucleotides: TGTGCCAGCAGCCAAGACGGTGCAACTAATGAAAAACTGTTTTTT. This gives the protein CASSQDGATNEKLFF.

This clonotype was detected ten times or more. V is TRBV7-9 and J is TRBJ2-6; possibly TRBD1 for D (6 bases). V was trimmed by 7 bases and J by 4 bases, leaving 14 bases between them. The germline V gene encodes CDR1 SEHNR and CDR2 FQNEAQ (reference sequence). There are 15 residues in the CDR3. CDR3 loop: CASNDRFAGANVLTF. CDR3 in DNA: TGTGCCAGCAACGACAGGTTTGCCGGGGCCAACGTCCTGACTTTC.

This clonotype was detected a few times. The chain recombines TRBV6-5 with TRBJ2-2; D is unresolved. The CDR3 runs to 11 residues. V lost 2 bases and J lost 9, with 4 bases in between. The germline gives CDR1 MNHEY, CDR2 SVGAGI. The CDR3 spells CASSYRRELFF. CDR3 in DNA: TGTGCCAGCAGTTACAGAAGGGAGCTGTTTTTT.

The chain recombines TRBV15 with TRBJ2-3; D is ambiguous. Germline V CDR1 and CDR2: LNHNV, YYDKDF (reference sequence). V was clipped by 4 bases and J by 2 bases, with 16 bases between them. This CDR3 comprises 16 residues. The CDR3 loop is CATSTRTTGATDTQYF. The CDR3 DNA sequence: TGTGCCACCAGCACCCGGACCACCGGAGCCACAGATACGCAGTATTTT.

This clonotype was seen a single time. The V call is TRBV29-1, the J call TRBJ1-2; D may be TRBD1 (5 bases). The germline V gene has CDR1 SQVTM and CDR2 ANQGSEA. CDR3 size: 13 residues. The V end was cut by 4 bases, the J end by 5 bases, with 14 bases between. Here the CDR3 reads CSVGIRGWYGYTF. In DNA form, the CDR3 reads TGCAGCGTTGGTATAAGGGGTTGGTATGGCTACACCTTC.

This clonotype occurred a few times. This chain connects TRBV18 to TRBJ1-1; the D is unclear. Germline assignment: CDR1 KGHSH and CDR2 LQKENI. The CDR3 runs to 15 residues. Trimming pared 2 bases from V and 8 bases from J, leaving 18 bases between. The CDR3 DNA reads TGTGCCAGCTCACCAAATTCAAATGTGAGAGGAGAAGCTTTCTTT. Its protein product is CASSPNSNVRGEAFF.

This clonotype was counted a few times. The rearrangement links TRBV9 to TRBJ2-5; 7 bases map to TRBD2. Germline lookup yields CDR1 SGDLS and CDR2 YYNGEE. V gave up 4 bases and J gave up 1 base; unmatched junction bases: 7. The CDR3 has 15 residues. The CDR3 DNA reads as TGTGCCAGCAGCCCCGGGACTACGGGCCAAGAGACCCAGTACTTC. This codes for CASSPGTTGQETQYF.

This clonotype was found a few times. The rearrangement uses TRBV5-1 and TRBJ2-5; 9 bases fit TRBD2. CDR1 SGHRS and CDR2 YFSETQ come from the germline V gene. V was clipped by 9 bases and J by 0 bases; unmatched bases: 9. The CDR3 consists of 15 residues. The CDR3 here is CATRPSGAYQETQYF. The CDR3 DNA sequence: TGCGCCACCCGACCTAGCGGGGCCTACCAAGAGACCCAGTACTTC.

This sequence joins TRBV10-3 and TRBJ2-1, with D maybe TRBD2 (7 bases). There are 16 residues in the CDR3. V lost 3 bases to trimming and J lost 8 bases, with 20 bases between them. CDR1 and CDR2 (germline): ENHRY, SYGVKD. CDR3 amino acids: CAISDFQGGGGDEQFF. The CDR3 DNA is TGTGCCATCAGTGACTTTCAGGGAGGGGGAGGAGATGAGCAGTTCTTC.

This clonotype has at least ten counts. The chain joins TRBV5-1 to TRBJ2-2; D unclear. Germline V gene data show CDR1 as SGHRS and CDR2 as YFSETQ. The CDR3 is 14 amino acids. Trimming took 4 bases from V and 0 from J, leaving 7 bases between them. The CDR3 is CASSPLANTGELFF. The CDR3, as DNA: TGCGCCAGCAGCCCTCTCGCGAACACCGGGGAGCTGTTTTTT.

The chain has TRBV12-3 or TRBV12-4 and TRBJ1-1; D not certain. V lost 6 bases to trimming and J lost 10 bases, with 15 bases between them. The CDR3 is made up of 12 amino acids. This CDR3 reads CASSLGGVGAFF. The CDR3 DNA reads TGTGCCAGCAGCCTAGGCGGCGTAGGAGCTTTCTTT.

The V call is TRBV12-3 or TRBV12-4, the J call TRBJ2-7; 10 bases map to TRBD1. This CDR3 has 16 amino acids. Trimming cost V 6 bases and J 0 bases; bases outside gene matches: 8. The DNA for the CDR3 is TGTGCCAGCAGAACCGGACAGGGGGTGAACTCCTACGAGCAGTACTTC. This codes for CASRTGQGVNSYEQYF.